This entry lists 4 T cell receptor beta chains sequenced from one sample in a study of post-analysis software for immune sequencing data. General study points: Elevated frequency relative to controls characterized 4 or 5 TRBV segments in patients, TRBV5-6, TRBV5-1 and TRBV20-1 among them.

The TCR beta cDNA libraries contained unique molecular identifiers. TCRdb re-derived calls from the PCR reads in MiXCR, one entry per CDR3 protein. The sample consists of roughly 730,000 distinct CDR3 sequences, about 27% of them appearing once. Antigens of these TCRs are unknown. The sequenced sample consisted of blood. The receptor source for this set is a girl aged 10-17 years with multiple sclerosis.

There are a few counts of this clonotype. V usage is TRBV27 and J usage is TRBJ2-3; D not certain. This CDR3 is built from 16 residues. With 5 bases removed from V and 0 bases from J, the gap between germline ends came to 15 bases. CDR1 and CDR2 (germline): MNHEY, SMNVEV (reference sequence). DNA for the CDR3: TGTGCCAGCAGTCCCCGGCGGTACTTTAGCACAGATACGCAGTATTTT. Protein sequence: CASSPRRYFSTDTQYF.

The J gene is TRBJ2-6, the V gene TRBV7-2, with TRBD2 as a possible D gene (5 bases). CDR3 length: 19 residues. Per the germline V gene, CDR1 is SGHTA and CDR2 is FQGNSA. Trimming left V 1 base short and J 2 bases short, with 18 bases between. The CDR3 sequence: CASSLVGGCRDPGANVLTF. CDR3 DNA sequence: TGTGCCAGCAGCTTAGTTGGAGGCTGCCGAGATCCTGGGGCCAACGTCCTGACTTTC.

The chain joins TRBV24-1 to TRBJ2-7; D is possibly TRBD1 (6 bases). Germline CDR1 and CDR2: KGHDR and SFDVKD. Trimming removed 4 bases at V and 2 bases at J, with 11 bases between. The CDR3 loop spans 14 amino acids. DNA of the CDR3: TGTGCCACCAGTGAACAGGGCCTTCCCTACGAGCAGTACTTC. Protein: CATSEQGLPYEQYF.

The J gene is TRBJ2-1, the V gene TRBV7-9; D call uncertain. Trimming took off 1 base at V and 4 bases at J, with 8 bases between the two ends. Looked up from germline, CDR1 is SEHNR and CDR2 is FQNEAQ (reference sequence). This CDR3 has 14 residues. CDR3 in DNA: TGTGCCAGCAGCTTAGTTTTGCCGTACAATGAGCAGTTCTTC. It is translated as CASSLVLPYNEQFF.